This TCR beta chain was identified during a study of shared clonotypes between healthy human individuals. All donors were Caucasian adults living in Nashville, Tennessee. The split of CD4+ cells yielded CD45RA+ naive and CD45RA-negative memory subsets. Germline lookup yields CDR1 SEHNR and CDR2 FQNEAQ (reference sequence). V shed 5 bases and J shed 3 bases, with 17 bases lying between them. The CDR3 consists of 16 residues. Measured with immunoSEQ multiplex PCR; TCRdb has only the in-frame clones, and not every one. The data contain fewer than 400,000 clones, approximately 74% of them seen just once; the ten biggest clones take up around a tenth.

The receptor was isolated from a man in his thirties or forties in good health. The V call is TRBV7-9, the J call TRBJ2-1, with D perhaps matching TRBD1 (5 bases). Sample: memory CD4+ T cells sorted from blood. The sample's subset: CD45RA-negative fraction. The CDR3 reads CASSPLGAIVYNEQFF. For the CDR3, the DNA is TGTGCCAGCAGCCCCTTAGGGGCAATTGTCTACAATGAGCAGTTCTTC. Supplemented by reference TRBV7-9 and TRBJ2-1, the full variable domain reads DTGVSQNPRHKITKRGQNVTFRCDPISEHNRLYWYRQTLGQGPEFLTYFQNEAQLEKSRLLSDRFSAERPKGSFSTLEIQRTEQGDSAMYLCASSPLGAIVYNEQFFGPGTRLTVL.